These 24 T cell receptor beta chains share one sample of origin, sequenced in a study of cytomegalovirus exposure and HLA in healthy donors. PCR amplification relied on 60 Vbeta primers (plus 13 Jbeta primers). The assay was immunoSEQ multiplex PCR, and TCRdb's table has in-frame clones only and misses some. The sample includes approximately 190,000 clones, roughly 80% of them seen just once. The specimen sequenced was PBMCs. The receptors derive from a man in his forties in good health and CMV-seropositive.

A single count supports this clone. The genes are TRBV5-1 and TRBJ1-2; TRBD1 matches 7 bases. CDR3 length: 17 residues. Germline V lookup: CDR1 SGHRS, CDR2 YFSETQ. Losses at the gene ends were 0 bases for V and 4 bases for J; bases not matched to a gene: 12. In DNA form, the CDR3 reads TGCGCCAGCAGCTTGGAAGCTCGAGACAGGGATACCTATGGCTACACCTTC. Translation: CASSLEARDRDTYGYTF.

For the CDR3, the DNA is TGTGCCAGCAGTTACCGGGACAGGGCTTACGAGCAGTACTTC. Protein sequence: CASSYRDRAYEQYF. The chain joins TRBV6-5 to TRBJ2-7; 9 bases are shared with TRBD1. This CDR3 spans 14 amino acids. The J segment lost 4 bases and the V segment lost 2 bases, leaving 3 bases of the junction unmatched. Germline values: CDR1 MNHEY, CDR2 SVGAGI.

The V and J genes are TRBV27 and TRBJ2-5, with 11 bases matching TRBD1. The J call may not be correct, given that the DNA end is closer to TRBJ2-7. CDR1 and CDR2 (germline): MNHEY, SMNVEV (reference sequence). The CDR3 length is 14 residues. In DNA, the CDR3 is TGTGCCAGCAGTTTATCGGACAGGGGGCTCGAGCAGTACTTC. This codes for CASSLSDRGLEQYF.

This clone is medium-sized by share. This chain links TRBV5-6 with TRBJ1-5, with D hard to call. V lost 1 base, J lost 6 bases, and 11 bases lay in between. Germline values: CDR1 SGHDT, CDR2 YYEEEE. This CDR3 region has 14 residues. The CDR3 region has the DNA TGTGCCAGCAGCTTGCAGTGGGGAGGTCAGCCCCAGCATTTT. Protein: CASSLQWGGQPQHF.

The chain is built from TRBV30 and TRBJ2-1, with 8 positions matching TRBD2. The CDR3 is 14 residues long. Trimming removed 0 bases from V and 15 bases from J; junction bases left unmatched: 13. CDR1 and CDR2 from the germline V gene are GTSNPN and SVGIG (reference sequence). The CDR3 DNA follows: TGTGCCTGGAGTGTACGAGGCGGGGGGAGAGAGGGGTTCTTC. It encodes CAWSVRGGGREGFF.

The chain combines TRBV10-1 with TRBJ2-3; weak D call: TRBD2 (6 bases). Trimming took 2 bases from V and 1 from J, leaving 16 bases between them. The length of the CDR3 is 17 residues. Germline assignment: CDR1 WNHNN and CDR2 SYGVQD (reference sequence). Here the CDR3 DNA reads TGCGCCAGCAGTGAGCCCAAGGGGTTAGCGGGCACAGATACGCAGTATTTT. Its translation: CASSEPKGLAGTDTQYF.

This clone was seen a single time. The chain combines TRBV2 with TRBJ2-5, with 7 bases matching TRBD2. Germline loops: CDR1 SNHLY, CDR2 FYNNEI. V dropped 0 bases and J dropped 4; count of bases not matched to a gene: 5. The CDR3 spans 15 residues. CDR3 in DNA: TGTGCCAGCAGTGAAGCGCTTTCGGGGGGAGAGACCCAGTACTTC. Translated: CASSEALSGGETQYF.

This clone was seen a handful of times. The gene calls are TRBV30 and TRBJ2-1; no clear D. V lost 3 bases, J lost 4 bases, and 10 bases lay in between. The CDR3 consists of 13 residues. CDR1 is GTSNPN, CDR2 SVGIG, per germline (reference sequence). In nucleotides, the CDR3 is TGTGCCTGGAGCTCGACATTTTACAATGAGCAGTTCTTC. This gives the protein CAWSSTFYNEQFF.

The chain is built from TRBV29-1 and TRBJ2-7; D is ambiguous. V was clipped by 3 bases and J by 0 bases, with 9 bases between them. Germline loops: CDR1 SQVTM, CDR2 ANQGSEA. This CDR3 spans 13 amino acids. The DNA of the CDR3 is TGCAGCGTTGATGTGGAGAGCTCCTACGAGCAGTACTTC. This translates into CSVDVESSYEQYF.

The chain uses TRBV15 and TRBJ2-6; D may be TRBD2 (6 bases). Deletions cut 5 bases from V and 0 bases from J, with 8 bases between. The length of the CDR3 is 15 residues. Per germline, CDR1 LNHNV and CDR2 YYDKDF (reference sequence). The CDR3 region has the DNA TGTGCCACCAGCCTGGGAGGCTCTGGGGCCAACGTCCTGACTTTC. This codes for CATSLGGSGANVLTF.

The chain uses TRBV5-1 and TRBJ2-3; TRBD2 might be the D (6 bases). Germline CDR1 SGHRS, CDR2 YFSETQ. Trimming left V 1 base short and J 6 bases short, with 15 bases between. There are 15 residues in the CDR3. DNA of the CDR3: TGCGCCAGCAGCTTGAGGGGACTGGGAGTCGATACGCAGTATTTT. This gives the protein CASSLRGLGVDTQYF.

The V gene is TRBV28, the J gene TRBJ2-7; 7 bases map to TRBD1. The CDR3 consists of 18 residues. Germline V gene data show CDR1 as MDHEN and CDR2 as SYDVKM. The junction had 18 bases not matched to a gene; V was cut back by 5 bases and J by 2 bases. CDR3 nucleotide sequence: TGTGCCAGCAGTCCTGCCGGGCGACGATCGACAGGGCCCTACGAGCAGTACTTC. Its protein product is CASSPAGRRSTGPYEQYF.

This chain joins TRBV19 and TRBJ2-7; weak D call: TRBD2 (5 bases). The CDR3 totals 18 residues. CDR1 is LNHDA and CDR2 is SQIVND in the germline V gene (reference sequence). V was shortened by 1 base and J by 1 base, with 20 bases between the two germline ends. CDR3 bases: TGTGCCAGTAGTATAGGGGCGCCAAGAAGACTAACATCCTACGAGCAGTACTTC. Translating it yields CASSIGAPRRLTSYEQYF. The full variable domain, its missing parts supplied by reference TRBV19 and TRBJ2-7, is DGGITQSPKYLFRKEGQNVTLSCEQNLNHDAMYWYRQDPGQGLRLIYYSQIVNDFQKGDIAEGYSVSREKKESFPLTVTSAQKNPTAFYLCASSIGAPRRLTSYEQYFGPGTRLTVT.

This CDR3 is CASSPMAGSTDTQYF. CDR3 nucleotides: TGTGCCAGCAGTCCCATGGCGGGGAGCACAGATACGCAGTATTTT. This chain links TRBV28 with TRBJ2-3; possibly TRBD2 for D (6 bases). Germline CDR1 reads MDHEN; CDR2 reads SYDVKM. V shed 5 bases and J shed 0 bases, with 12 bases lying between them. CDR3 length equals 15 residues. The variable domain in full, with the rest retrieved from reference TRBV28 and TRBJ2-3, is DVKVTQSSRYLVKRTGEKVFLECVQDMDHENMFWYRQDPGLGLRLIYFSYDVKMKEKGDIPEGYSVSREKKERFSLILESASTNQTSMYLCASSPMAGSTDTQYFGPGTRLTVL.

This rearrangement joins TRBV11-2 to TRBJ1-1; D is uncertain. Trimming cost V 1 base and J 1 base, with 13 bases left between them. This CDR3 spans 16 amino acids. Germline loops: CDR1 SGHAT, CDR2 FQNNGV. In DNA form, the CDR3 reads TGTGCCAGCAGCTTAGCCCTCCTCGGTCAGAACACTGAAGCTTTCTTT. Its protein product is CASSLALLGQNTEAFF.

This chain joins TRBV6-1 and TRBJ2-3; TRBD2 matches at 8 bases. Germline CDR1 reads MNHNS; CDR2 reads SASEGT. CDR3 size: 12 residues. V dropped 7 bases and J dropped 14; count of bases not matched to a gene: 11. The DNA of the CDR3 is TGTGCCAGCACGAGTTTAGCGGGGCGTACGTATTTT. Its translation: CASTSLAGRTYF.

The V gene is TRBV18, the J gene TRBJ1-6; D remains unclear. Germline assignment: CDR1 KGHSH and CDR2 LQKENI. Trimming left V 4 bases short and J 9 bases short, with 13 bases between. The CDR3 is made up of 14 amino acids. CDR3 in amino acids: CASSLETVFSPLHF. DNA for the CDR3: TGTGCCAGCTCACTGGAGACGGTTTTTTCACCCCTCCACTTT.

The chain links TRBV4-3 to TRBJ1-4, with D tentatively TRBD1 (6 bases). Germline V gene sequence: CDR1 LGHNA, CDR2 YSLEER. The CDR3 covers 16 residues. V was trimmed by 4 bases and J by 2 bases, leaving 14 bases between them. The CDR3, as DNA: TGCGCCAGCAGCCCACAGGCGGGGGCGACTAATGAAAAACTGTTTTTT. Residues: CASSPQAGATNEKLFF.

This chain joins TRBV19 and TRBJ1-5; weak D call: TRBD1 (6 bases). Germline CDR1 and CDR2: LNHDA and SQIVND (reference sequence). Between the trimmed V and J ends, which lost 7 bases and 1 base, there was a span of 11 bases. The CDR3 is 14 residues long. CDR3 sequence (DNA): TGTGCCAGTAACGGGGGGCGCAGCAATCAGCCCCAGCATTTT. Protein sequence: CASNGGRSNQPQHF.

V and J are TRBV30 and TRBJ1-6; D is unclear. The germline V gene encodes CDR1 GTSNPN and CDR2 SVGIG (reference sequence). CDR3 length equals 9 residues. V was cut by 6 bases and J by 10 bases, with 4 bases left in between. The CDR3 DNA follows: TGTGCCTGCGGGTCACCCCTCCACTTT. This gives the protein CACGSPLHF.

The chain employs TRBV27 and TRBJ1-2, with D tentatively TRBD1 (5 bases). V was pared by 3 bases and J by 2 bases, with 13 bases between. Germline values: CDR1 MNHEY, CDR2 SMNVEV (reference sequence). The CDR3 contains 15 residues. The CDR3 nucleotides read TGTGCCAGCAGTTTCAGACCCGGGGGGAACTATGGCTACACCTTC. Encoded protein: CASSFRPGGNYGYTF.

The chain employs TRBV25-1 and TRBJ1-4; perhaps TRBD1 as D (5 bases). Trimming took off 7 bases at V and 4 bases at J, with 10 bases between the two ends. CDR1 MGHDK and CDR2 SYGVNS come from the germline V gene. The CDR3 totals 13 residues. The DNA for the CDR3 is TGTGCCAGCACGAGGACAATTAATGAAAAACTGTTTTTT. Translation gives CASTRTINEKLFF.

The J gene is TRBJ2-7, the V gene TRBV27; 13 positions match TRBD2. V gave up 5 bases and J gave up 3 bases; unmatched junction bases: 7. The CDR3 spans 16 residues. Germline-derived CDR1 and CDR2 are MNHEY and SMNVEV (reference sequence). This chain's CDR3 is CASSPLTSGGLYEQYF. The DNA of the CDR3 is TGTGCCAGCAGTCCCCTGACTAGCGGGGGGCTCTACGAGCAGTACTTC.

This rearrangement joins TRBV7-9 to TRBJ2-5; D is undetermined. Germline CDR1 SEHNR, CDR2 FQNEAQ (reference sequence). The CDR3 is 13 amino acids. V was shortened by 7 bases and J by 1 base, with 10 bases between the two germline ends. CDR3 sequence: CASNENGQETQYF. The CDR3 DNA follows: TGTGCCAGCAACGAGAACGGCCAAGAGACCCAGTACTTC.